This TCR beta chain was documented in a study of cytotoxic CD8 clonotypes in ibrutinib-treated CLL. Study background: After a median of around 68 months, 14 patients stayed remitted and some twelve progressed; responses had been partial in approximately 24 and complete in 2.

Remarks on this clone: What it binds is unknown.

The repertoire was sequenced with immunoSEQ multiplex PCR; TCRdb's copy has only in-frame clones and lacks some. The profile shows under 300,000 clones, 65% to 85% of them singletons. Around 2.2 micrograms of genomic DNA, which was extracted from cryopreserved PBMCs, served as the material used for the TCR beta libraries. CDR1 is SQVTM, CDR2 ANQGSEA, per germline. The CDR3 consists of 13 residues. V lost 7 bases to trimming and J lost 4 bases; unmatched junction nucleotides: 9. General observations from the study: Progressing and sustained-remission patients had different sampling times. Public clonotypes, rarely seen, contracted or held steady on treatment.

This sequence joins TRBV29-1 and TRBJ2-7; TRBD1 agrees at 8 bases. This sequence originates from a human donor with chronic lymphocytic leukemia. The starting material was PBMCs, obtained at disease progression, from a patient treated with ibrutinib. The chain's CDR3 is CSGSRGLAYEQYF. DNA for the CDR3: TGCAGCGGATCCAGGGGGCTAGCTTACGAGCAGTACTTC.